This T cell receptor (beta chain) was obtained from a study of OX40 agonist ivuxolimab in advanced cancers. Method: immunoSEQ multiplex PCR; TCRdb's copy keeps in-frame clones and lacks some. The repertoire holds about 64,000 clones, with 87% as singletons. With V trimmed by 4 bases and J by 5 bases, 6 bases remained unmatched. This CDR3 contains 14 residues. CDR1 and CDR2 from the germline V gene are MNHEY and SVGAGI. This specimen consisted of CD4+ or CD8+ T cells sorted from blood, obtained in a trial of the OX40 agonist ivuxolimab. The clonotype was recovered from an adult with an advanced solid tumor such as melanoma, head and neck, liver or kidney cancer. The chain employs TRBV6-5 and TRBJ2-5, with 8 bases identical to TRBD1. CDR3 DNA sequence: TGTGCCAGCAGTTTCCTCAGGGGGCAGGAGACCCAGTACTTC. Encoded protein: CASSFLRGQETQYF.